These 5 T cell receptor beta chains were sequenced from one sample in a study of molecular identifiers for immune sequencing clone quantification (dated by TCRdb to between 2018 and 2020). Libraries came from PCR. TCRdb shows the sequencer as Illumina HiSeq 4000. TCRdb passed the public sequencing reads through fastp at Q25 and MiXCR, retaining productive beta sequences. Each record represents a unique CDR3 protein, reported with the most common genes and DNA among its rows. For this sample the table gives more than 300,000 distinct CDR3 sequences, of which around a fifth were detected only once. The ten most abundant clones make up over 0.7% of the sample. The sample consisted of naive CD8+ T cells from blood, with Jurkat cell RNA spiked in. The label giving this sample's cell subset or site can be read as: FACS-sorted CD8+CD4-CCR7+CD45RA+ naive T cells. These receptor sequences come from a human donor in good health. Some libraries in this study had Jurkat cell RNA spiked in.

The chain is built from TRBV3-2 and TRBJ1-1; TRBD1 was called by the table and not checked on the DNA. TRBV3-2 is a documented pseudogene. The CDR3 consists of 15 residues. CDR3 amino acids: CASSHRRGKNTEAFF. In DNA form, the CDR3 reads TGTGCCAGCAGCCACCGAAGGGGGAAAAACACTGAAGCTTTCTTT.

Remarks on this clonotype: A read error is possible here, since a much larger clone lies one base away. The chain carries TRBV5-1 and TRBJ1-5; D may be TRBD1 (6 bases). The CDR3 is made up of 15 amino acids. Trimming removed 3 bases from V and 1 base from J, with 11 bases in between. Germline values: CDR1 SGHRS, CDR2 YFSETQ. In nucleotides, the CDR3 is TGCGCCAGCAGCTCGAGGGGGGAGAGCAATCAGCCCCAGCATTTT. Residues: CASSSRGESNQPQHF. Full variable domain (outside the CDR3, taken from reference TRBV5-1 and TRBJ1-5): KAGVTQTPRYLIKTRGQQVTLSCSPISGHRSVSWYQQTPGQGLQFLFEYFSETQRNKGNFPGRFSGRQFSNSRSEMNVSTLELGDSALYLCASSSRGESNQPQHFGDGTRLSIL.

This clonotype was counted ten times or more. The chain couples TRBV4-1 to TRBJ1-5, with D possibly TRBD1 on 5 matching bases. CDR3 size: 15 residues. Germline V CDR1 and CDR2: MGHRA, YSYEKL. Trimming stripped 1 base from V and 9 bases from J, with 16 bases between. The CDR3 DNA is TGCGCCAGCAGCCAAGGGATGGGGGACTCTGCGCCCCAGCATTTT. Amino acid sequence: CASSQGMGDSAPQHF.

This clonotype was found many times. The V call is TRBV12-3 or TRBV12-4, the J call TRBJ2-2, with TRBD1 matching 8 bases. V lost 3 bases, J lost 7 bases, and 10 bases stayed unmatched. CDR3 length equals 16 residues. The DNA for the CDR3 is TGTGCCAGCAGTTTTCAGGGGGCGCCTCTGGGCGGGGAGCTGTTTTTT. It is translated as CASSFQGAPLGGELFF.

At least ten counts were recorded for this clonotype. The gene calls are TRBV15 and TRBJ2-1; TRBD2 is a possible D gene (5 bases). Trimming removed 0 bases from V and 9 bases from J, with 15 bases in between. CDR3 length: 15 residues. Germline CDR1 reads LNHNV; CDR2 reads YYDKDF (reference sequence). CDR3 sequence reads: CATSRDGPSSLEQFF. The CDR3 bases are TGTGCCACCAGCAGAGATGGGCCTAGCAGCCTTGAGCAGTTCTTC.